A selection of T cell receptor beta chains follows, all from one sample in a study of T cell responses to AZD1222 COVID-19 vaccine. Profiled with immunoSEQ multiplex PCR; TCRdb holds only in-frame clones, not every one. This sample yields roughly 120,000 clones, of which more than 85% are seen a single time; roughly 2.3% belongs to the top ten. The sample consisted of peripheral blood, taken on day 0 of AZD1222 vaccination. The receptors here all came from an adult in good health. Each CDR3 is given with its conserved first and last residue. D genes are given only for firm matches. Size values are once, few and many counts, or a class for expanded clones, and some rows have none.

v_gene,abundance,len,d_gene,j_gene,CDR3aa,CDR3nt
TRBV12-5,once,17,TRBD2,TRBJ2-5,CASGLGHSGLAQETQYF,TGTGCTAGTGGTTTGGGACACTCCGGACTAGCCCAAGAGACCCAGTACTTC
TRBV5-1,.,16,.,TRBJ2-6,CASSLGGSSGANVLTF,TGCGCCAGCAGCTTGGGGGGGAGCTCTGGGGCCAACGTCCTGACTTTC
TRBV19,.,14,.,TRBJ2-2,CASSIQGSTGELFF,TGTGCCAGTAGTATACAGGGGAGCACCGGGGAGCTGTTTTTT
TRBV5-1,.,15,TRBD2,TRBJ2-7,CASSPLTSGRDEQYF,TGCGCCAGCAGCCCCCTAACTAGCGGGAGGGACGAGCAGTACTTC
TRBV10-1,.,14,TRBD1,TRBJ2-7,CASSDPGQGREQYF,TGCGCCAGCAGTGACCCCGGACAGGGAAGGGAGCAGTACTTC
TRBV6-5,.,12,TRBD2,TRBJ2-7,CATRAGGYEQYF,TGTGCCACCCGAGCGGGAGGGTACGAGCAGTACTTC
TRBV27,.,18,.,TRBJ2-3,CASSFTVSVRAWFDTQYF,TGTGCCAGCAGTTTTACAGTTTCGGTCCGAGCTTGGTTTGATACGCAGTATTTT
TRBV13,.,13,.,TRBJ2-3,CASNLKGRDTQYF,TGTGCCAGCAACTTAAAGGGCCGAGATACGCAGTATTTT
TRBV30,.,11,.,TRBJ2-4,CAWSVQATQYF,TGTGCCTGGAGTGTACAGGCGACTCAGTACTTC
TRBV24-1,.,14,.,TRBJ1-2,CATSDSGRRYGYTF,TGTGCCACCAGTGACTCTGGACGGAGATATGGCTACACCTTC
TRBV18,.,17,TRBD1,TRBJ2-3,CASSPPNRGEMADTQYF,TGTGCCAGCTCACCTCCTAACAGGGGGGAAATGGCAGATACGCAGTATTTT
TRBV28,once,16,.,TRBJ2-1,CASSLAFGSSYNEQFF,TGTGCCAGCAGTTTAGCCTTCGGGAGCTCCTACAATGAGCAGTTCTTC
TRBV7-3,.,12,.,TRBJ1-2,CARGQNNYGYTF,TGTGCCAGGGGGCAGAATAACTATGGCTACACCTTC